This T cell receptor (beta chain) stems from a study of T cell clonality in common variable immunodeficiency. Study-wide points: CVID subjects had higher TCRbeta clonality than healthy controls, most marked in about a third. Repertoire-complication correlations in CVID were limited by patient heterogeneity.

Clones were sequenced by immunoSEQ multiplex PCR, and TCRdb holds only the in-frame ones, with some missing. The sample presents about 42,000 clones, none singletons. This clone was picked up many times. As yet, its antigen is unknown. Coverage ceases 3 residues before the CDR3 finishes, and the germline J gene fills in the end. CDR3 size: 14 residues. Deletions cut 2 bases from V and 1 base from J, with 6 bases between. Germline V gene sequence: CDR1 KGHSH, CDR2 LQKENI. J is TRBJ1-5 and V is TRBV18; D uncertain. This clonotype was sampled from a person between 18 and 69 years old in good health. Sequences were obtained from peripheral blood mononuclear cells. The CDR3: CASSPSQSNQPQHF. Partial CDR3 DNA: TGTGCCAGCTCACCATCGCAGAGCAATCAGCCC.